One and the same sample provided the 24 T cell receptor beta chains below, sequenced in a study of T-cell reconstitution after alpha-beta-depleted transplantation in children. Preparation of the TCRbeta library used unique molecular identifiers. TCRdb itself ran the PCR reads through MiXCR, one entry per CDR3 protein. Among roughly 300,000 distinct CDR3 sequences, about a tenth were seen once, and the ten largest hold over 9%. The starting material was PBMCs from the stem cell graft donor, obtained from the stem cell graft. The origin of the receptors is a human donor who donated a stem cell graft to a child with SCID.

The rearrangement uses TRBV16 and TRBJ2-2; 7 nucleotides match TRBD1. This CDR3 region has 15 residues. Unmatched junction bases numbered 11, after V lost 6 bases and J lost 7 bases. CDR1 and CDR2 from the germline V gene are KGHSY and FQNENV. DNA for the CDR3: TGTGCCAGCAGTCTCGGGACAGCAGGGCACGGGGAGCTGTTTTTT. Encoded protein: CASSLGTAGHGELFF.

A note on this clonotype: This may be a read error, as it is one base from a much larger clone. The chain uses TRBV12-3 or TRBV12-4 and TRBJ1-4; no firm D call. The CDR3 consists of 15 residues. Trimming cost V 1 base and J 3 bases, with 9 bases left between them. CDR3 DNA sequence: TGTGCCAGCAGTTTAGGGTGGACCTCTAATGAAAAACTGTTTTTT. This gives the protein CASSLGWTSNEKLFF.

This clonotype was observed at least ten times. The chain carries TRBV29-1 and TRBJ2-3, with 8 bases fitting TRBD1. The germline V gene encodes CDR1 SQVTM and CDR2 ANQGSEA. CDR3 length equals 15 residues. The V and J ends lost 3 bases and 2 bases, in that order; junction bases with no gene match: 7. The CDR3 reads CSVDFLGQVTDTQYF. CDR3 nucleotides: TGCAGCGTTGATTTTTTGGGACAGGTCACAGATACGCAGTATTTT.

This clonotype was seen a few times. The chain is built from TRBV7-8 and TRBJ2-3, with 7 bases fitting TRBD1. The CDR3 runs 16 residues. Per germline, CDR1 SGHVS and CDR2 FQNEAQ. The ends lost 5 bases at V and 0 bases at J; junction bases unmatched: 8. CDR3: CASSLDRETSTDTQYF. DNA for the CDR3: TGTGCCAGCAGCCTAGACAGGGAAACTAGCACAGATACGCAGTATTTT.

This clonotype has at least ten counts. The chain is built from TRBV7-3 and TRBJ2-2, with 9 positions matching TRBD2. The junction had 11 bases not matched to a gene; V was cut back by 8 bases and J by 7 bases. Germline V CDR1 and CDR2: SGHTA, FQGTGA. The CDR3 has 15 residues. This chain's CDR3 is CASSPRRGGDGELFF. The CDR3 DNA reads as TGTGCCAGCTCCCCCCGGCGGGGGGGCGACGGGGAGCTGTTTTTT.

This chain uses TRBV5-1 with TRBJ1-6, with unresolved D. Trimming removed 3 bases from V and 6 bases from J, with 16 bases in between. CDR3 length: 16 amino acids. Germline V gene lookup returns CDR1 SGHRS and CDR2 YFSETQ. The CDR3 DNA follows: TGCGCCAGCAGCTCCTGGGCCCTGGAAAGTAATTCACCCCTCCACTTT. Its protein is CASSSWALESNSPLHF.

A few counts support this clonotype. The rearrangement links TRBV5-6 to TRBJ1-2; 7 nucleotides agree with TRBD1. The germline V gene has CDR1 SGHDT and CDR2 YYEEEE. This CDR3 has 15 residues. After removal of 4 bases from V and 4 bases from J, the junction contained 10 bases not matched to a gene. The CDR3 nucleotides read TGTGCCAGCAGCGACCCGGGACAGAGAGTCTATGGCTACACCTTC. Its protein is CASSDPGQRVYGYTF.

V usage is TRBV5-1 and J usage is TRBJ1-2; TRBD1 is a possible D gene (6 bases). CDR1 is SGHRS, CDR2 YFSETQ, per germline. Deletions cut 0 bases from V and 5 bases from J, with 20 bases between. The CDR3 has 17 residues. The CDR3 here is CASSLGIRDTKAYGYTF. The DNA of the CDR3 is TGCGCCAGCAGCTTGGGGATCCGGGACACCAAGGCGTATGGCTACACCTTC.

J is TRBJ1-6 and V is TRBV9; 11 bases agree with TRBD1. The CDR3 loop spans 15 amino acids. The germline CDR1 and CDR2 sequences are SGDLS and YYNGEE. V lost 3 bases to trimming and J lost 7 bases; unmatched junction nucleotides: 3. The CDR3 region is CASSEWDRGNSPLHF. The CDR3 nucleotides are TGTGCCAGCAGCGAATGGGACAGGGGGAATTCACCCCTCCACTTT.

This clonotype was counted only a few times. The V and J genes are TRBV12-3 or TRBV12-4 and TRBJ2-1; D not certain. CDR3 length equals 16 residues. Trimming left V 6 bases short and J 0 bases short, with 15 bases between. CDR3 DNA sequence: TGTGCCAGCAGGCTGCCGGGCTCCAGCTCCTACAATGAGCAGTTCTTC. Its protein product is CASRLPGSSSYNEQFF.

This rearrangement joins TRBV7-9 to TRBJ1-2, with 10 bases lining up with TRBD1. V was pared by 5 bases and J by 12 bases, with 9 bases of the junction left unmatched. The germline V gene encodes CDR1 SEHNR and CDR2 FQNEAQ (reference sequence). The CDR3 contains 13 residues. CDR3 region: CASSAIGTGVHTF. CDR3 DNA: TGTGCCAGCAGCGCGATCGGGACAGGGGTCCACACCTTC. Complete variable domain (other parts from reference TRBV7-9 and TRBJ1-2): DTGVSQNPRHKITKRGQNVTFRCDPISEHNRLYWYRQTLGQGPEFLTYFQNEAQLEKSRLLSDRFSAERPKGSFSTLEIQRTEQGDSAMYLCASSAIGTGVHTFGSGTRLTVV.

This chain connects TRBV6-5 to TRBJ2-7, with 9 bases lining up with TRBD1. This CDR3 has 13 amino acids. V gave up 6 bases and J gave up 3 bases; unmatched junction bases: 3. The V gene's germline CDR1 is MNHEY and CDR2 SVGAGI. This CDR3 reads CASSGTGNYEQYF. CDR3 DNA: TGTGCCAGCAGCGGGACAGGGAACTACGAGCAGTACTTC.

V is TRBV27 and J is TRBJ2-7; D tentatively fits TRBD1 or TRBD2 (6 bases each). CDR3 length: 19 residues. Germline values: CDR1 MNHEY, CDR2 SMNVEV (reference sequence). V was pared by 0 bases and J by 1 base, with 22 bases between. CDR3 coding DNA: TGTGCCAGCAGTTTATCGGGATGGTCTTCCCCGGGGGCGTCCTACGAGCAGTACTTC. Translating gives CASSLSGWSSPGASYEQYF.

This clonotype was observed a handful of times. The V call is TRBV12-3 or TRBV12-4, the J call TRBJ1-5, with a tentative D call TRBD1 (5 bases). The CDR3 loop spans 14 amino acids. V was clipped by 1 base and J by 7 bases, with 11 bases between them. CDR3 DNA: TGTGCCAGCAGTTTAGGGGGACTAATGCAGCCCCAGCATTTT. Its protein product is CASSLGGLMQPQHF.

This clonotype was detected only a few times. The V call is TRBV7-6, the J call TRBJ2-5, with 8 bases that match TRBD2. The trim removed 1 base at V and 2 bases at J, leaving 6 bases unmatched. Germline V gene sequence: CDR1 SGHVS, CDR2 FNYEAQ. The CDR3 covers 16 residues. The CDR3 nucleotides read TGTGCCAGCAGCTTAGAGGCTAGCGGGTTACAAGAGACCCAGTACTTC. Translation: CASSLEASGLQETQYF.

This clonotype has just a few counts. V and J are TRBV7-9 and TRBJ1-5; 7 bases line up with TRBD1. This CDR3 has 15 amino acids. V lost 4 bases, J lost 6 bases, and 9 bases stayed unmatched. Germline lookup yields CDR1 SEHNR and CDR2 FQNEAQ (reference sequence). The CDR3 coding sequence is TGTGCCAGCAGCTCAGGGGGGGGGCCGATTCAGCCCCAGCATTTT. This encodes CASSSGGGPIQPQHF.

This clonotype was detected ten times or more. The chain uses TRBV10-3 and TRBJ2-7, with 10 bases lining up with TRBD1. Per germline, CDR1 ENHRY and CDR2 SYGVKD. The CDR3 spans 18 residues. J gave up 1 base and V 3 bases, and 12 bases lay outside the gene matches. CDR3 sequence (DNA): TGTGCCATCAGTGAAGGGAGGGACAGGGGAGTCGTTTCCTACGAGCAGTACTTC. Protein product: CAISEGRDRGVVSYEQYF.

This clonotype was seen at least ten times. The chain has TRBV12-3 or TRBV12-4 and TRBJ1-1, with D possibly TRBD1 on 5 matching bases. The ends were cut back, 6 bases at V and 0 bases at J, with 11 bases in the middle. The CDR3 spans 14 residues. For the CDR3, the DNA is TGTGCCAGCAGGTCGACAGCAATGAACACTGAAGCTTTCTTT. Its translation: CASRSTAMNTEAFF.

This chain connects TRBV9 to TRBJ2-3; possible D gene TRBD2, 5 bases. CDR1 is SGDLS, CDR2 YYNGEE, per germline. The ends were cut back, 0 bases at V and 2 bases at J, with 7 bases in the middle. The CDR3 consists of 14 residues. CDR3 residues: CASSVGGDTDTQYF. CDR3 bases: TGTGCCAGCAGCGTAGGGGGAGACACAGATACGCAGTATTTT.

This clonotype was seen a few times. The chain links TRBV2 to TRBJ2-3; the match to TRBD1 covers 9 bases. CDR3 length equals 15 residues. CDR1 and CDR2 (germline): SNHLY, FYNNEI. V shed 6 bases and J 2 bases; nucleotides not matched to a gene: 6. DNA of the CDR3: TGTGCCAGCAGGACCGGGACAGGGTACACAGATACGCAGTATTTT. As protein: CASRTGTGYTDTQYF.

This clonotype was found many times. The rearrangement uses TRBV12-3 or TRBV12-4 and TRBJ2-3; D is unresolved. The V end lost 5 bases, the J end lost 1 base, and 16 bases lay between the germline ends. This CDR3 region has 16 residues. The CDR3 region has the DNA TGTGCCAGCAGTCCCACCCCTGGGCAAGGCACAGATACGCAGTATTTT. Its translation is CASSPTPGQGTDTQYF.

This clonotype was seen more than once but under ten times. CDR3 in amino acids: CASSPTTGATEAFF. The CDR3 DNA reads TGTGCCAGCAGTCCGACGACAGGGGCCACTGAAGCTTTCTTT. V gene TRBV12-3 or TRBV12-4 combines with J gene TRBJ1-1; 8 bases align to TRBD1. The CDR3 has 14 residues. The V gene end was trimmed by 5 bases and the J gene end by 4 bases; junction bases not matched to a gene: 6.

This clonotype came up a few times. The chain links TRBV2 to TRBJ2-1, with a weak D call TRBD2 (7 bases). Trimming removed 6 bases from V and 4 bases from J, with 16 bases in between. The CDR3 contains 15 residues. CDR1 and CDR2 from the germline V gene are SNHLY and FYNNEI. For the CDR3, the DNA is TGTGCCAGCAGAGGTGGGGGGGGGGCGTACAATGAGCAGTTCTTC. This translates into CASRGGGGAYNEQFF.

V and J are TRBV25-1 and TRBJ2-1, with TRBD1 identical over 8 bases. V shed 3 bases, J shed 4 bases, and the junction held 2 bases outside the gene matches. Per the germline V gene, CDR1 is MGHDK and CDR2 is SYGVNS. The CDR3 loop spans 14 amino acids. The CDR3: CASSDTGGYNEQFF. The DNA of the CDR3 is TGTGCCAGCAGTGACACAGGGGGTTACAATGAGCAGTTCTTC.